This T cell receptor (beta chain) was documented in a study of Graves' ophthalmopathy and Graves' hyperthyroidism. Overall study: Researchers obtained peripheral blood at initial diagnosis, before any treatment had begun. Study results and caveats: Detection in blood was also observed for most expanded thyroid clonotypes above 0.001 frequency. A classifier, a 13-signature model, separated ophthalmopathy from stable hyperthyroidism with more than 85% sensitivity and around 80% specificity.

Amplified TCR beta CDR3 regions were obtained using RNA transcripts as template. The first round was an RT-PCR with HTBI primers, and the second round was a multiplex PCR. MiXCR, run by TCRdb on the multiplex PCR reads, gives a single entry per CDR3 protein. The data hold roughly 230,000 distinct CDR3 sequences, with 20% to 25% observed a single time. This clonotype was seen only a few times. What it binds is unknown. Clinical symptoms and serum thyroxine were used for diagnosis; TRAb, thyroid ultrasound and orbital computed tomography were also relied on. Germline CDR1 is LNHDA and CDR2 is SQIVND (reference sequence). This CDR3 has 15 amino acids. The ends lost 5 bases at V and 1 base at J; junction bases unmatched: 5.

The sequencing input was peripheral blood. The genes are TRBV19 and TRBJ1-1, with 9 bases that match TRBD1. The receptor was isolated from a woman aged 45 to 65 with Graves' ophthalmopathy. CDR3 sequence reads: CASSRLGQGNTEAFF. The CDR3 DNA is TGTGCCAGTAGTCGATTGGGACAGGGGAACACTGAAGCTTTCTTT.